This T cell receptor (beta chain) was sequenced during a study of identical twins. Findings of the study overall: Not following the same donors, the study drew its conclusions from cross-sectional statistical analysis.

MiXCR was run by TCRdb on the 5' RACE reads, yielding one entry per CDR3 protein. Found here are about 1.7 million distinct CDR3 sequences, about 32% of them singletons; the top ten hold under 0.35%. Notes on this clonotype: Its antigen is unidentified.

The CDR3 length is 12 residues. Germline V gene data show CDR1 as ENHRY and CDR2 as SYGVKD. The germline V and J ends were trimmed by 11 bases and 1 base, with 11 bases remaining between them. The V call is TRBV10-3, the J call TRBJ2-5; the D gene is possibly TRBD2 (6 bases). This clonotype originated in a newborn girl in good health. Specimen: cord blood. For the CDR3, the DNA is TGTGCCGCGGGGTGTCCCCAAGAGACCCAGTACTTC. Translating it yields CAAGCPQETQYF.